Each of the 10 T cell receptor beta chains below was sequenced from the same sample in a study of radiation and T cells in renal cell carcinoma. Profiling relied on immunoSEQ multiplex PCR, and the TCRdb table lists in-frame clones only, not all of them. The profile shows under 150,000 clones, more than 80% of them singletons. Noted time point: blood 2 weeks post-SBRT. Sample treatment: 15 Gy SBRT to primary tumor, nephrectomy 4 weeks later. The input for sequencing was blood, taken from a patient whose treatment included radiotherapy and nephrectomy. Source of these receptors: a woman aged 55-70 years with renal cell carcinoma.

This sequence joins TRBV14 and TRBJ1-1; TRBD1 matches at 9 bases. V was clipped by 5 bases and J by 1 base; unmatched bases: 5. The length of the CDR3 is 15 residues. Germline V lookup: CDR1 SGHDN, CDR2 FVKESK. Here the CDR3 DNA reads TGTGCCAGCAGCGAAGGGACAGGGCGGAACACTGAAGCTTTCTTT. It encodes CASSEGTGRNTEAFF. The whole variable domain, filled in from reference TRBV14 and TRBJ1-1, reads EAGVTQFPSHSVIEKGQTVTLRCDPISGHDNLYWYRRVMGKEIKFLLHFVKESKQDESGMPNNRFLAERTGGTYSTLKVQPAELEDSGVYFCASSEGTGRNTEAFFGQGTRLTVV.

The gene calls are TRBV18 and TRBJ2-7; 10 bases map to TRBD2. The V segment lost 3 bases and the J segment 5 bases; nucleotides outside the gene matches: 4. The length of the CDR3 is 14 residues. CDR1 KGHSH and CDR2 LQKENI come from the germline V gene. The CDR3 sequence: CASSPGTSVNEQYF. CDR3 coding DNA: TGTGCCAGCTCACCCGGGACTAGCGTCAACGAGCAGTACTTC. The variable domain in full, completed from reference TRBV18 and TRBJ2-7, reads NAGVMQNPRHLVRRRGQEARLRCSPMKGHSHVYWYRQLPEEGLKFMVYLQKENIIDESGMPKERFSAEFPKEGPSILRIQQVVRGDSAAYFCASSPGTSVNEQYFGPGTRLTVT.

In the case of this clone: An end of the junction differs from the germline gene, which may be a read error. The chain joins TRBV25-1 to TRBJ2-5; 7 positions agree with TRBD1. Germline values: CDR1 MGHDK, CDR2 SYGVNS. This CDR3 is built from 13 residues. In nucleotides, the CDR3 is TGTGCCAGCAGTGAATGGGACAGAGAGGCCCAGTACTTC. Translated: CASSEWDREAQYF.

This clone has more than one count but fewer than ten. The chain combines TRBV9 with TRBJ1-1; no reliable D call. Germline values: CDR1 SGDLS, CDR2 YYNGEE. CDR3 length: 15 amino acids. The V and J ends lost 4 bases and 0 bases respectively, with 13 bases between them. CDR3: CASSLDPEMNTEAFF. The CDR3 nucleotides are TGTGCCAGCAGCCTAGATCCAGAAATGAACACTGAAGCTTTCTTT. The full variable domain, rest sourced from reference TRBV9 and TRBJ1-1, is DSGVTQTPKHLITATGQRVTLRCSPRSGDLSVYWYQQSLDQGLQFLIQYYNGEERAKGNILERFSAQQFPDLHSELNLSSLELGDSALYFCASSLDPEMNTEAFFGQGTRLTVV.

The rearrangement joins TRBV27 to TRBJ2-7; D possibly corresponds to TRBD1 (6 bases). The germline gives CDR1 MNHEY, CDR2 SMNVEV (reference sequence). This CDR3 has 11 residues. The V gene lost 7 bases and the J gene lost 12 bases, with 16 bases spanning the gap. In DNA form, the CDR3 reads TGTGCCAGCAATAGCACAGGGCATCCGTACTTC. Amino acid sequence: CASNSTGHPYF.

J is TRBJ1-1 and V is TRBV9; a weak D match, TRBD1 (6 bases). V dropped 5 bases and J dropped 1 base, with 12 bases sitting between them. The CDR3 spans 14 residues. CDR1 and CDR2 from the germline V gene are SGDLS and YYNGEE. CDR3 residues: CASSLTGENTEAFF. In DNA, the CDR3 is TGTGCCAGCAGTCTGACAGGAGAGAACACTGAAGCTTTCTTT. Full variable domain (rest looked up from reference TRBV9 and TRBJ1-1): DSGVTQTPKHLITATGQRVTLRCSPRSGDLSVYWYQQSLDQGLQFLIQYYNGEERAKGNILERFSAQQFPDLHSELNLSSLELGDSALYFCASSLTGENTEAFFGQGTRLTVV.

The V and J genes are TRBV14 and TRBJ2-7; D gene unclear. Germline CDR1 is SGHDN and CDR2 is FVKESK. The CDR3 spans 11 residues. V lost 2 bases to trimming and J lost 7 bases, with 6 bases between them. In DNA form, the CDR3 reads TGTGCCAGCAGCCAAAATGATGAGCAGTACTTC. Amino acids: CASSQNDEQYF.

The rearrangement joins TRBV6-5 to TRBJ1-2, with a possible D match to TRBD1 (6 bases). From germline, CDR1 is MNHEY and CDR2 SVGAGI. V was pared by 7 bases and J by 6 bases, with 15 bases between. The CDR3 extends over 13 amino acids. In DNA, the CDR3 is TGTGCCAGCACCAACCCGGGGACAAATGGCTACACCTTC. This codes for CASTNPGTNGYTF.

The chain joins TRBV5-1 to TRBJ2-1; perhaps TRBD1 as D (6 bases). Per germline, CDR1 SGHRS and CDR2 YFSETQ. Trimming shortened V by 2 bases and J by 10 bases, and 7 bases separated the two germline ends. This CDR3 has 11 residues. DNA of the CDR3: TGCGCCAGCAGCTTACAGGGAGAGCAGTTCTTC. Its protein product is CASSLQGEQFF.

The chain combines TRBV11-3 with TRBJ1-5; 7 nucleotides match TRBD1. The junction had 16 bases not matched to a gene; V was cut back by 3 bases and J by 5 bases. The CDR3 consists of 18 residues. The germline V gene has CDR1 SGHNT and CDR2 YENEEA. DNA for the CDR3: TGTGCCAGCAGCTTGATATTACAGGGGAGTTATGAGGATCAGCCCCAGCATTTT. Translating it yields CASSLILQGSYEDQPQHF.